This entry is about one T cell receptor (beta chain). The germline V gene has CDR1 LNHDA and CDR2 SQIVND (reference sequence). CDR3 length equals 15 residues. V trimming: 6 bases; J trimming: 0 bases; junction bases outside the gene matches: 3. In the source study's methods: Reference gene primer amplification yielded estimated nucleated cell counts. TCRdb keeps only in-frame clones here, not all; method: immunoSEQ multiplex PCR. V and J calls and clone size are given by that table; D and trimming were obtained from the DNA. The data show roughly 330,000 clones, 88% seen once. This sample stems from a study of blood T cell repertoires in COVID-19. Study summary: T cells, B-cell-depleted T cells, or PBMCs supplied cDNA or gDNA.

Participants spanned ages roughly 18 to 90 years and resided in around 25 US areas. What was sequenced was PBMCs or T cells enriched from blood (not recorded which). This TCR was recovered from a man younger than 45 who had recovered from COVID-19. The chain recombines TRBV19 with TRBJ2-1; TRBD2 matches 9 bases. The CDR3 region has the DNA TGTGCCAGTAGCGAAGCGGGGGGCTCCTACAATGAGCAGTTCTTC. Translation gives CASSEAGGSYNEQFF.